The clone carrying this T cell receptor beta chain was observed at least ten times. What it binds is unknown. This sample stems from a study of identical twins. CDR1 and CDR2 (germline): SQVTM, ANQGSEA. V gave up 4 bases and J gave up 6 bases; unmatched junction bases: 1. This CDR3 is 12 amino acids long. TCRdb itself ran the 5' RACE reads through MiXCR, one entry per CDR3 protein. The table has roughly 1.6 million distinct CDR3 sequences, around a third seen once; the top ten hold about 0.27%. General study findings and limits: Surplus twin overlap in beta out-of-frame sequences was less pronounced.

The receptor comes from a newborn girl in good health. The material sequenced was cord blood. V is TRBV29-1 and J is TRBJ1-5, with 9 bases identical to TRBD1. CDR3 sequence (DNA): TGCAGCGTTGGACAGGGGGTTCAGCCCCAGCATTTT. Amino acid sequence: CSVGQGVQPQHF.